The clone carrying this TCR beta chain came up a few times. Its antigen is unknown. Other DNA sequences in the same sample also yield this CDR3. These data originate in a study of shared clonotypes between healthy human individuals. Study-wide points: With few donors, the genetic and exposure-history diversity represented was limited.

V gave up 1 base and J gave up 0 bases, with 1 base separating them. This CDR3 contains 13 residues. CDR1 and CDR2 (germline): ENHRY, SYGVKD. The repertoire was sequenced with immunoSEQ multiplex PCR; TCRdb's copy has only in-frame clones and lacks some. The table includes around 2,000,000 clones, around 95% detected once. The receptor was isolated from a man younger than 30 in good health. The J gene is TRBJ1-5, the V gene TRBV10-3; no firm D call. The specimen sequenced was naive CD4+ T cells sorted from blood. Subset indicated: CD45RA+ positively selected. CDR3 loop: CAISEYSNQPQHF. CDR3 coding DNA: TGTGCCATCAGTGAGTATAGCAATCAGCCCCAGCATTTT.